This record covers a single T cell receptor (beta chain). There is no known antigen for this receptor. No much larger clonotype is one base removed from it; base qualities were not supplied. The goal of deep resolution MiSeq sequencing was a depth between 1 in 1 million and 1 in 200,000 T cells, and coverage averaged 10x per clonotype. The immunoSEQ hsTCRB Kit was used to generate TCR beta libraries. Per the source publication's procedure: The data were analyzed with ImmunoSEQ Analyzer and ImmunoSEQ Data Assistant, and V, D and J gene assignments followed IMGT definitions. Clonality, which ranges from 0 to 1, was calculated as one minus the normalized Shannon entropy of productive rearrangement frequencies. Public clonotype analysis was restricted to overrepresented clonotypes comprising at least 0.05% of each patient's repertoire. About twelve repertoires from age-matched healthy donors, obtained from immuneACCESS, served as clonality controls. TCRdb obtained this table from immuneACCESS and retained in-frame rearrangements with V and J assigned. These tables miss some clones; where compared with another copy, unresolved V genes account for less than half of the shortfall, and the remainder is unexplained. V, J and clone size were drawn from that table, and D and trimming were deduced from the DNA. This sample comprises around 310,000 clones, around four fifths of them detected only once. The ten largest account for about 6.7% of the sample.

This sample stems from a study of cytotoxic CD8 clonotypes in ibrutinib-treated CLL (dated by TCRdb to the early 2020s). Notes on the research overall: The cohort included some 14 treatment-naive and 11 to 12 relapsed/refractory patients; 17 were IGHV unmutated. Responses were partial in approximately 24 patients and complete in 2; after median 68 months follow-up, about 14 stayed in remission and 12 progressed. Response samples were taken after a median of roughly a year on treatment, ranging from about 6 to 36 months. On average, each sample had about 250,000 productive templates and almost 95,000 productive rearrangements. Of the roughly 86 people in the trial, approximately 26 had longitudinal samples available. Cryopreserved peripheral blood mononuclear cells were obtained before treatment, at response, and at either sustained remission or disease progression.

About 2 micrograms of genomic DNA were extracted from cryopreserved PBMCs for TCR beta library preparation. Longitudinal blood samples from CLL patients on ibrutinib monotherapy underwent high-throughput TCR beta sequencing. Patients were enrolled in a phase 2 open-label single-center ibrutinib monotherapy trial. Between the V and J ends, shortened by 1 base and 1 base respectively, the junction contains 10 bases. From a lookup of the germline V gene (reference sequence), CDR1 and CDR2 are SEHNR and FQNEAQ. The CDR3 numbers 15 residues from cysteine through phenylalanine. Only CDR3 DNA remains: 45 bases, in frame from the first base. The study at large found these results: An increase in clonality was observed at ibrutinib response, with clonality remaining stable during sustained remission and falling back toward baseline at progression. Public clonotypes were rare and either shrank or stayed stable during treatment, and the rise in clonality at ibrutinib response reflected expansion of private clonotypes. Sustained-remission and progressing patients did not have matched sampling times, and lymph node repertoires were not examined. Baseline clonality was found to be higher than that of age-matched healthy donors and was strongly correlated with circulating CD8+ T-cell counts.

The origin of this receptor is a human donor with chronic lymphocytic leukemia. The sequence joins TRBV7-9 to TRBJ1-1; confidence is insufficient to name the D gene. The sequenced sample was PBMCs, obtained before ibrutinib treatment. The CDR3 here reads CASSLGPLSNTEAFF. Read as DNA, the sequence is TGTGCCAGCAGCTTAGGACCCCTCTCGAACACTGAAGCTTTCTTT.